The 29 T cell receptor beta chains in this list originate from one sample, sequenced in a study of blood T cell repertoires in COVID-19. Generated by immunoSEQ multiplex PCR, the TCRdb table keeps only in-frame clones and is missing some. The profile shows approximately 49,000 clones, around 83% of them singletons. Sequences were obtained from peripheral blood. The receptors stem from a human donor with acute or convalescent COVID-19. The donor label of this sample is uncertain.

Only a few counts were recorded for this clone. The J gene is TRBJ2-1, the V gene TRBV10-1; D gene unclear. V was trimmed by 3 bases and J by 2 bases, leaving 8 bases between them. Germline CDR1 is WNHNN and CDR2 is SYGVQD (reference sequence). This CDR3 has 14 residues. This chain's CDR3 is CASSDHSTYNEQFF. DNA of the CDR3: TGCGCCAGCAGTGACCATAGCACCTACAATGAGCAGTTCTTC.

The chain is built from TRBV3-1 (or the pseudogene TRBV3-2) and TRBJ1-2, with no clear D. Per the germline V gene, CDR1 is LGHDT and CDR2 is YNNKEL (reference sequence). With 4 bases removed from V and 4 bases from J, the gap between germline ends came to 19 bases. The CDR3 totals 16 residues. CDR3 protein: CASSLNPKKLRYGYTF. CDR3 nucleotides: TGTGCCAGCAGCCTAAACCCTAAGAAACTGCGCTATGGCTACACCTTC.

This clone was seen only a few times. This chain connects TRBV12-3 or TRBV12-4 to TRBJ1-6; possible D gene TRBD1, 5 bases. Trimming cost V 7 bases and J 10 bases, with 11 bases left between them. This CDR3 spans 12 amino acids. CDR3 DNA sequence: TGTGCCAGCACCCTGGAGGGGTCACCCCTCCACTTT. It is translated as CASTLEGSPLHF.

This chain uses TRBV18 with TRBJ1-4; no definite D call. CDR1 and CDR2 from the germline V gene are KGHSH and LQKENI. The CDR3 consists of 16 residues. V shed 1 base and J shed 8 bases, with 17 bases lying between them. DNA for the CDR3: TGTGCCAGCTCACCACTTATTGCGGGGTATGAGGAAAAACTGTTTTTT. This encodes CASSPLIAGYEEKLFF.

The chain combines TRBV19 with TRBJ2-1; perhaps TRBD1 as D (6 bases). The CDR3 runs 15 residues. Germline V CDR1 and CDR2: LNHDA, SQIVND (reference sequence). V lost 6 bases, J lost 4 bases, and 16 bases lay in between. CDR3 sequence (DNA): TGTGCCAGTAGCCTCTCCGGACAGACATACAATGAGCAGTTCTTC. It is translated as CASSLSGQTYNEQFF.

The chain joins TRBV4-2 to TRBJ2-7, with D possibly being TRBD1 (7 bases). Trimming cost V 0 bases and J 3 bases, with 15 bases left between them. Germline V gives CDR1 LGHNA, CDR2 YNFKEQ. This CDR3 is built from 16 residues. The CDR3 is CASSQDLGGQLYEQYF. The CDR3 region has the DNA TGTGCCAGCAGCCAAGATTTGGGGGGACAGCTCTACGAGCAGTACTTC.

The genes are TRBV7-9 and TRBJ2-5, with D maybe TRBD1 (6 bases). The CDR3 consists of 13 residues. The V end was cut by 5 bases, the J end by 4 bases, with 11 bases between. Germline lookup yields CDR1 SEHNR and CDR2 FQNEAQ (reference sequence). CDR3 bases: TGTGCCAGCAGCCGGGGACAAGGAGAGACCCAGTACTTC. It is translated as CASSRGQGETQYF.

V is TRBV10-1 and J is TRBJ2-3, with 7 bases identical to TRBD2. CDR1 is WNHNN, CDR2 SYGVQD, per germline (reference sequence). J lost 3 bases, V lost 0 bases, and 3 bases had no gene match. CDR3 length: 15 amino acids. The CDR3 loop reads CASSESASGTDTQYF. CDR3 coding DNA: TGCGCCAGCAGTGAGTCAGCTAGCGGTACAGATACGCAGTATTTT.

The rearrangement links TRBV7-9 to TRBJ2-7, with 7 bases identical to TRBD1. The CDR3 consists of 14 residues. CDR1 is SEHNR, CDR2 FQNEAQ, per germline (reference sequence). V lost 5 bases, J lost 2 bases, and 6 bases stayed unmatched. The CDR3 bases are TGTGCCAGCAGCAAAGACAGGGACCCCTACGAGCAGTACTTC. Translating it yields CASSKDRDPYEQYF.

This sequence joins TRBV6-2 or TRBV6-3 and TRBJ2-7, with 8 bases lining up with TRBD2. This CDR3 is 15 amino acids long. The J segment lost 6 bases and the V segment lost 2 bases, leaving 9 bases of the junction unmatched. From germline, CDR1 is MNHEY and CDR2 SVGEGT. CDR3 sequence reads: CASSYVGAGVGEQYF. The CDR3 DNA sequence: TGTGCCAGCAGTTACGTAGGAGCGGGAGTGGGCGAGCAGTACTTC.

The chain recombines TRBV7-2 with TRBJ2-2, with 13 nucleotides matching TRBD2. Per the germline V gene, CDR1 is SGHTA and CDR2 is FQGNSA. The CDR3 extends over 17 amino acids. With 4 bases clipped from V and 9 bases from J, the junction kept 11 bases outside the gene matches. CDR3 DNA sequence: TGTGCCAGCAGCTCCGAGTCGGGACTAGCGGGGATAAGGGAGCTGTTTTTT. As protein: CASSSESGLAGIRELFF.

This clone was found once. The CDR3 bases are TGTGCCAGCTCACCAACTAGCGGGGGGTCTTACAATGAGCAGTTCTTC. Protein: CASSPTSGGSYNEQFF. The chain combines TRBV18 with TRBJ2-1; 12 nucleotides align to TRBD2. The V gene's germline CDR1 is KGHSH and CDR2 LQKENI. J was trimmed by 4 bases and V by 2 bases; bases with no gene match: 3. The CDR3 has 16 residues.

The chain combines TRBV27 with TRBJ1-6; 7 nucleotides agree with TRBD1. V gave up 6 bases and J gave up 4 bases; unmatched junction bases: 6. Germline V gives CDR1 MNHEY, CDR2 SMNVEV (reference sequence). CDR3 length: 15 amino acids. CDR3 coding DNA: TGTGCCAGCAGGCCGGGACAGACTTATAATTCACCCCTCCACTTT. This codes for CASRPGQTYNSPLHF.

Only a few counts were recorded for this clone. V and J are TRBV13 and TRBJ1-2; D is unresolved. Per germline, CDR1 PRHDT and CDR2 FYEKMQ (reference sequence). This CDR3 is 13 amino acids long. V was pared by 1 base and J by 7 bases, with 10 bases between. The CDR3 here is CASSLDGDPGYTF. The CDR3 DNA reads as TGTGCCAGCAGCTTAGACGGAGATCCTGGCTACACCTTC.

The chain couples TRBV6-1 to TRBJ1-3; no firm D call. V lost 3 bases and J 0 bases, leaving 15 bases between the germline ends. This CDR3 comprises 17 residues. Germline V gene data show CDR1 as MNHNS and CDR2 as SASEGT. The CDR3: CASSDVLGGDSGNTIYF. For the CDR3, the DNA is TGTGCCAGCAGTGATGTACTTGGCGGAGACTCTGGAAACACCATATATTTT.

This clone was detected a few times. The chain couples TRBV11-2 to TRBJ1-3, with D possibly being TRBD1 (5 bases). The CDR3 is 17 amino acids. V gave up 5 bases and J gave up 6 bases, with 23 bases separating them. Germline loops: CDR1 SGHAT, CDR2 FQNNGV. The CDR3 loop reads CASSGIKRLRGLNTIYF. CDR3 DNA sequence: TGTGCCAGCAGCGGAATAAAACGGCTTAGGGGATTAAACACCATATATTTT.

This chain links TRBV7-2 with TRBJ1-1; D remains ambiguous. This CDR3 comprises 14 residues. Germline V gene lookup returns CDR1 SGHTA and CDR2 FQGNSA. V lost 2 bases and J 1 base, leaving 8 bases between the germline ends. The CDR3, as DNA: TGTGCCAGCAGCTTATACGAGGGGAACACTGAAGCTTTCTTT. This sequence encodes CASSLYEGNTEAFF.

The chain joins TRBV29-1 to TRBJ1-6; 9 bases fit TRBD1. Trimming at V came to 7 bases and at J to 7 bases, leaving 5 bases not matched to a gene. This CDR3 has 13 amino acids. Looked up from germline, CDR1 is SQVTM and CDR2 is ANQGSEA. In nucleotides, the CDR3 is TGCAGCGGGCGGACAGGGGAAAATTCACCCCTCCACTTT. Its protein is CSGRTGENSPLHF.

The chain recombines TRBV7-9 with TRBJ2-3; perhaps TRBD1 as D (6 bases). The V gene lost 5 bases and the J gene lost 4 bases, with 13 bases spanning the gap. The CDR3 totals 14 residues. CDR1 and CDR2 from the germline V gene are SEHNR and FQNEAQ (reference sequence). This chain's CDR3 is CASSMGRGSDTQYF. As DNA, the CDR3 is TGTGCCAGCAGCATGGGTAGGGGGTCAGATACGCAGTATTTT.

The chain recombines TRBV29-1 with TRBJ1-1; D is unresolved. CDR1 is SQVTM, CDR2 ANQGSEA, per germline. This CDR3 is built from 11 residues. DNA of the CDR3: TGCAGTCATACCCGGGACACTGAAGCTTTCTTT. Protein: CSHTRDTEAFF. Using reference TRBV29-1 and TRBJ1-1 for the parts outside the CDR3, the full variable domain is SAVISQKPSRDICQRGTSLTIQCQVDSQVTMMFWYRQQPGQSLTLIATANQGSEATYESGFVIDKFPISRPNLTFSTLTVSNMSPEDSSIYLCSHTRDTEAFFGQGTRLTVV.

As for this clone: At one end the junction does not follow the germline gene, possibly because of a read error. The chain has TRBV3-1 (or the pseudogene TRBV3-2) and TRBJ1-2, with TRBD1 matching 7 bases. This CDR3 is built from 11 residues. Germline V gene sequence: CDR1 LGHDT, CDR2 YNNKEL (reference sequence). This chain's CDR3 is CASSQGRGSVF. Written as DNA, the CDR3 is TGTGCCAGCAGCCAGGGCAGGGGGTCAGTCTTC.

The V gene is TRBV5-4, the J gene TRBJ1-4, with 7 nucleotides matching TRBD1. Germline loops: CDR1 SGHNT, CDR2 YYREEE (reference sequence). CDR3 length equals 16 residues. The ends lost 0 bases at V and 7 bases at J; junction bases unmatched: 9. This CDR3 reads CASSLAKAGGTEKLFF. Here the CDR3 DNA reads TGTGCCAGCAGCTTGGCCAAGGCAGGGGGGACTGAAAAACTGTTTTTT.

The genes are TRBV9 and TRBJ1-2; TRBD1 matches 7 bases. Germline V gene data show CDR1 as SGDLS and CDR2 as YYNGEE. This CDR3 region has 15 residues. Germline trimming cut 0 bases from V and 4 bases from J; bases unmatched to any gene: 6. The CDR3 coding sequence is TGTGCCAGCAGCGTAGGAACAGGGGTTAGCTATGGCTACACCTTC. This translates into CASSVGTGVSYGYTF.

The chain combines TRBV18 with TRBJ1-1, with no clear D. Germline assignment: CDR1 KGHSH and CDR2 LQKENI. V was pared by 1 base and J by 5 bases, with 14 bases between. This CDR3 is built from 15 residues. This CDR3 reads CASSPRQTEGTEAFF. DNA for the CDR3: TGTGCCAGCTCACCACGGCAGACGGAGGGAACTGAAGCTTTCTTT.

The chain couples TRBV5-4 to TRBJ1-1; D gene ambiguous. CDR1 SGHNT and CDR2 YYREEE come from the germline V gene (reference sequence). V was shortened by 0 bases and J by 1 base, with 10 bases between the two germline ends. CDR3 size: 15 residues. The CDR3, as DNA: TGTGCCAGCAGCTTGGAGTCTCGAGGGAACACTGAAGCTTTCTTT. It translates to CASSLESRGNTEAFF. Using reference TRBV5-4 and TRBJ1-1 for the parts outside the CDR3, the full variable domain is ETGVTQSPTHLIKTRGQQVTLRCSSQSGHNTVSWYQQALGQGPQFIFQYYREEENGRGNFPPRFSGLQFPNYSSELNVNALELDDSALYLCASSLESRGNTEAFFGQGTRLTVV.

The V call is TRBV5-1, the J call TRBJ1-1; 8 bases map to TRBD1. CDR1 and CDR2 from the germline V gene are SGHRS and YFSETQ. The CDR3 consists of 14 residues. V trimming: 4 bases; J trimming: 3 bases; junction bases outside the gene matches: 5. The CDR3 DNA reads as TGCGCCAGCAGCACCGGACAGGGTGACACTGAAGCTTTCTTT. Translated, it gives CASSTGQGDTEAFF. The complete variable domain, with remaining parts taken from reference TRBV5-1 and TRBJ1-1, reads KAGVTQTPRYLIKTRGQQVTLSCSPISGHRSVSWYQQTPGQGLQFLFEYFSETQRNKGNFPGRFSGRQFSNSRSEMNVSTLELGDSALYLCASSTGQGDTEAFFGQGTRLTVV.

V gene TRBV28 combines with J gene TRBJ2-7; the match to TRBD2 covers 9 bases. V trimming: 2 bases; J trimming: 2 bases; junction bases outside the gene matches: 4. Germline V lookup: CDR1 MDHEN, CDR2 SYDVKM. There are 15 residues in the CDR3. CDR3 bases: TGTGCCAGCAGTTTACCCAGCGGGGGGACCTACGAGCAGTACTTC. Translation gives CASSLPSGGTYEQYF.

J is TRBJ2-1 and V is TRBV19, with 12 bases that match TRBD2. The J segment lost 4 bases and the V segment lost 1 base, leaving 2 bases of the junction unmatched. The CDR3 is made up of 16 amino acids. The germline V gene encodes CDR1 LNHDA and CDR2 SQIVND (reference sequence). This CDR3 reads CASSIATSGRYNEQFF. CDR3 nucleotide sequence: TGTGCCAGTAGTATAGCAACTAGCGGGAGGTACAATGAGCAGTTCTTC.

This chain connects TRBV19 to TRBJ2-2; TRBD1 aligns across 8 bases. This CDR3 spans 15 amino acids. V was pared by 3 bases and J by 1 base, with 1 base of the junction left unmatched. The germline gives CDR1 LNHDA, CDR2 SQIVND (reference sequence). As DNA, the CDR3 is TGTGCCAGTAGTATTGGGACAGGGAACACCGGGGAGCTGTTTTTT. Translating gives CASSIGTGNTGELFF.